The 18 T cell receptor beta chains below were found in one sample sequenced in a study of T cell repertoires in cytomegalovirus infection. TCRdb fed the reads into MiXCR, producing one record per CDR3 protein. The table records fewer than 200,000 distinct CDR3 sequences, 8.5% to 10% of them present only once. Sample: PBMCs. All receptors come from a human donor in good health (CMV status not recorded). Some clones in this sample may be carry-over from other donors' samples.

The chain employs TRBV5-5 and TRBJ1-6; D gene uncertain. The CDR3 spans 15 residues. The germline V and J ends were trimmed by 2 bases and 7 bases, with 13 bases remaining between them. Germline values: CDR1 SGHKS, CDR2 YYEKEE (reference sequence). CDR3 region: CASSLVANRNSPLHF. The CDR3 DNA reads TGTGCCAGCAGCTTAGTCGCGAACAGAAATTCACCCCTCCACTTT.

The V gene is TRBV24-1, the J gene TRBJ2-3, with D perhaps TRBD1 (6 bases). Germline V lookup: CDR1 KGHDR, CDR2 SFDVKD. This CDR3 is 16 amino acids long. Trimming stripped 3 bases from V and 1 base from J, with 13 bases between. The CDR3 DNA sequence: TGTGCCACCAGTGATCCTACAGGGCATGGCACAGATACGCAGTATTTT. Translating gives CATSDPTGHGTDTQYF.

The table lists this clonotype with many counts. The J gene is TRBJ1-1, the V gene TRBV7-2; D is possibly TRBD1 (6 bases). V dropped 3 bases and J dropped 3 bases, with 20 bases sitting between them. This CDR3 contains 17 residues. Germline V gene sequence: CDR1 SGHTA, CDR2 FQGNSA. CDR3 bases: TGTGCCAGCAGCTTCCCCCCGGGGGGCGCCGACCACACTGAAGCTTTCTTT. It codes for CASSFPPGGADHTEAFF. The full variable domain, with the rest looked up from reference TRBV7-2 and TRBJ1-1, is GAGVSQSPSNKVTEKGKDVELRCDPISGHTALYWYRQSLGQGLEFLIYFQGNSAPDKSGLPSDRFSAERTGGSVSTLTIQRTQQEDSAVYLCASSFPPGGADHTEAFFGQGTRLTVV.

This clonotype has a count of ten or more. This rearrangement joins TRBV10-3 to TRBJ1-2, with D possibly being TRBD1 (6 bases). V lost 0 bases and J lost 3, with 8 bases in between. Germline loops: CDR1 ENHRY, CDR2 SYGVKD. The CDR3 has 14 amino acids. CDR3 nucleotide sequence: TGTGCCATCAGTGAGTCGACAGGTGACTATGGCTACACCTTC. It yields the protein CAISESTGDYGYTF.

The table lists this clonotype with many counts. J is TRBJ2-7 and V is TRBV7-8; the D gene could be TRBD1 or TRBD2 (5 bases each). V was cut by 5 bases and J by 2 bases, with 16 bases left in between. Germline loops: CDR1 SGHVS, CDR2 FQNEAQ. CDR3 length: 15 amino acids. Written as DNA, the CDR3 is TGTGCCAGCAGCCTCCGAGGGGCAGGCCCCTACGAGCAGTACTTC. It encodes CASSLRGAGPYEQYF. The whole variable domain, filled in from reference TRBV7-8 and TRBJ2-7, reads GAGVSQSPRYKVAKRGQDVALRCDPISGHVSLFWYQQALGQGPEFLTYFQNEAQLDKSGLPSDRFFAERPEGSVSTLKIQRTQQEDSAVYLCASSLRGAGPYEQYFGPGTRLTVT.

The sample holds many counts of this clonotype. The CDR3 nucleotides are TGTGCCAGCAGCTTTCCCGGACCAAACGAGCAGTACTTC. Translating gives CASSFPGPNEQYF. This rearrangement joins TRBV5-5 to TRBJ2-7; unclear D gene. Looked up from germline, CDR1 is SGHKS and CDR2 is YYEKEE (reference sequence). This CDR3 region has 13 residues. V was pared by 2 bases and J by 5 bases, with 11 bases between.

This clonotype was found many times. The chain couples TRBV7-2 to TRBJ1-2, with 9 bases matching TRBD1. V dropped 5 bases and J dropped 2; count of bases not matched to a gene: 3. The CDR3 consists of 14 residues. CDR1 and CDR2 from the germline V gene are SGHTA and FQGNSA. CDR3 DNA sequence: TGTGCCAGCAGCCGGGACAGGGTAAACTATGGCTACACCTTC. Translating gives CASSRDRVNYGYTF.

This clonotype was seen at least ten times. The chain recombines TRBV7-2 with TRBJ2-3, with a weak D call TRBD2 (5 bases). With 4 bases removed from V and 6 bases from J, the gap between germline ends came to 17 bases. Germline assignment: CDR1 SGHTA and CDR2 FQGNSA. The CDR3 length is 15 residues. The CDR3 sequence is CASSYGLAPLDTQYF. Written as DNA, the CDR3 is TGTGCCAGCAGCTATGGGCTAGCCCCTCTGGATACGCAGTATTTT.

V usage is TRBV19 and J usage is TRBJ2-3; D gene unclear. Germline V lookup: CDR1 LNHDA, CDR2 SQIVND (reference sequence). The CDR3 totals 12 residues. V was cut by 2 bases and J by 2 bases, with 2 bases left in between. CDR3 sequence reads: CASSINTDTQYF. The DNA for the CDR3 is TGTGCCAGTAGTATAAACACAGATACGCAGTATTTT.

V usage is TRBV4-2 and J usage is TRBJ1-2; D is unclear. Germline lookup yields CDR1 LGHNA and CDR2 YNFKEQ. V shed 1 base and J shed 8 bases, with 11 bases lying between them. This CDR3 is built from 13 residues. CDR3 amino acids: CASSQVAGVGYTF. CDR3 nucleotides: TGTGCCAGCAGCCAAGTCGCCGGGGTCGGCTACACCTTC.

This clonotype came up many times. The chain couples TRBV7-2 to TRBJ1-1, with TRBD1 matching 7 bases. The germline V gene has CDR1 SGHTA and CDR2 FQGNSA. CDR3 length: 16 residues. After removal of 2 bases from V and 1 base from J, the junction contained 7 bases not matched to a gene. The CDR3 here is CASSLKHRGPNTEAFF. CDR3 bases: TGTGCCAGCAGCTTAAAACACAGGGGTCCGAACACTGAAGCTTTCTTT. Supplemented by reference TRBV7-2 and TRBJ1-1, the full variable domain reads GAGVSQSPSNKVTEKGKDVELRCDPISGHTALYWYRQSLGQGLEFLIYFQGNSAPDKSGLPSDRFSAERTGGSVSTLTIQRTQQEDSAVYLCASSLKHRGPNTEAFFGQGTRLTVV.

This clonotype was detected many times. The chain joins TRBV28 to TRBJ1-6, with D uncertain. Deletions cut 3 bases from V and 8 bases from J, with 14 bases between. Germline CDR1 is MDHEN and CDR2 is SYDVKM. CDR3 length: 15 amino acids. The CDR3 here is CASSFRDGSYSPLHF. CDR3 nucleotides: TGTGCCAGCAGTTTCCGTGACGGGAGTTATTCACCCCTCCACTTT.

In this sample, this clonotype turned up many times. The V gene is TRBV28, the J gene TRBJ1-6, with D possibly matching TRBD1 (5 bases). V lost 10 bases and J lost 11, with 15 bases in between. Germline loops: CDR1 MDHEN, CDR2 SYDVKM. The CDR3 runs 12 residues. CDR3 sequence (DNA): TGTGCCACGACCGATCAGACAGCACCCCTCCACTTT. As protein: CATTDQTAPLHF.

This clonotype was seen ten or more times. This sequence joins TRBV7-9 and TRBJ2-5; 7 bases agree with TRBD2. The CDR3 runs 17 residues. V was clipped by 6 bases and J by 3 bases; unmatched bases: 16. Germline loops: CDR1 SEHNR, CDR2 FQNEAQ (reference sequence). CDR3 sequence reads: CASSPGLVVLFEETQYF. The CDR3 DNA sequence: TGTGCCAGCAGTCCTGGACTAGTTGTTTTGTTTGAAGAGACCCAGTACTTC.

This clonotype was observed at least ten times. This chain links TRBV20-1 with TRBJ1-1; D is uncertain. This CDR3 is 14 amino acids long. Germline CDR1 reads DFQATT; CDR2 reads SNEGSKA (reference sequence). Trimming cost V 4 bases and J 3 bases, with 15 bases left between them. CDR3 in amino acids: CSAKVVGLDTEAFF. CDR3 sequence (DNA): TGCAGTGCTAAGGTGGTGGGCTTGGACACTGAAGCTTTCTTT.

The sample holds many counts of this clonotype. The CDR3 DNA is TGTGCCAGCAGCCCTAATAATGACGCGATGGATACGCAGTATTTT. Its protein product is CASSPNNDAMDTQYF. The chain combines TRBV7-2 with TRBJ2-3; no firm D call. The CDR3 spans 15 residues. The germline V gene has CDR1 SGHTA and CDR2 FQGNSA. The ends were cut back, 5 bases at V and 6 bases at J, with 18 bases in the middle. The full variable domain, its missing parts supplied by reference TRBV7-2 and TRBJ2-3, is GAGVSQSPSNKVTEKGKDVELRCDPISGHTALYWYRQSLGQGLEFLIYFQGNSAPDKSGLPSDRFSAERTGGSVSTLTIQRTQQEDSAVYLCASSPNNDAMDTQYFGPGTRLTVL.

In its sample, this clonotype was seen many times. This chain uses TRBV24-1 with TRBJ1-2; 7 nucleotides line up with TRBD1. The CDR3 is made up of 14 amino acids. The junction had 5 bases not matched to a gene; V was cut back by 5 bases and J by 3 bases. Germline V gives CDR1 KGHDR, CDR2 SFDVKD. The DNA of the CDR3 is TGTGCCACCAGTGGGACAACAGGGGACTATGGCTACACCTTC. This gives the protein CATSGTTGDYGYTF.

This clonotype has ten or more counts. The V call is TRBV5-5, the J call TRBJ1-5; D gene ambiguous. This CDR3 is 15 amino acids long. The germline V gene encodes CDR1 SGHKS and CDR2 YYEKEE (reference sequence). Between the trimmed V and J ends, which lost 1 base and 0 bases, there was a span of 8 bases. CDR3 region: CASSLSGYSNQPQHF. CDR3 nucleotide sequence: TGTGCCAGCAGCTTGTCGGGGTATAGCAATCAGCCCCAGCATTTT. The full variable domain, in which reference TRBV5-5 and TRBJ1-5 provide the parts outside the CDR3, is DAGVTQSPTHLIKTRGQQVTLRCSPISGHKSVSWYQQVLGQGPQFIFQYYEKEERGRGNFPDRFSARQFPNYSSELNVNALLLGDSALYLCASSLSGYSNQPQHFGDGTRLSIL.